Here is one T cell receptor (beta chain) with its context. What it recognizes is unknown. The data were obtained in a study of lymphopenia after photon versus proton radiotherapy. Study conclusions and caveats: In patients who died, overall survival fell as post-nadir TCR diversity dropped more. Survival link was tested only in deceased patients; proton benefit remains a possibility.

Some clones are missing from TCRdb's copy, which holds only in-frame ones; the method was immunoSEQ multiplex PCR. The profile covers about 65,000 clones, with more than 75% appearing a single time and less than 14% taken by the ten largest. CDR3 length equals 16 residues. The gene calls are TRBV21-1 and TRBJ1-5. TRBV21-1 is reported as a pseudogene. This clonotype was sampled from an elderly man with esophageal cancer. This specimen was peripheral blood, taken from a patient treated with proton-based radiotherapy. The CDR3 reads CASSRSGGQKNQPQHF. The CDR3 DNA reads TGTGCCAGCAGCAGAAGCGGGGGACAGAAAAATCAGCCCCAGCATTTT.